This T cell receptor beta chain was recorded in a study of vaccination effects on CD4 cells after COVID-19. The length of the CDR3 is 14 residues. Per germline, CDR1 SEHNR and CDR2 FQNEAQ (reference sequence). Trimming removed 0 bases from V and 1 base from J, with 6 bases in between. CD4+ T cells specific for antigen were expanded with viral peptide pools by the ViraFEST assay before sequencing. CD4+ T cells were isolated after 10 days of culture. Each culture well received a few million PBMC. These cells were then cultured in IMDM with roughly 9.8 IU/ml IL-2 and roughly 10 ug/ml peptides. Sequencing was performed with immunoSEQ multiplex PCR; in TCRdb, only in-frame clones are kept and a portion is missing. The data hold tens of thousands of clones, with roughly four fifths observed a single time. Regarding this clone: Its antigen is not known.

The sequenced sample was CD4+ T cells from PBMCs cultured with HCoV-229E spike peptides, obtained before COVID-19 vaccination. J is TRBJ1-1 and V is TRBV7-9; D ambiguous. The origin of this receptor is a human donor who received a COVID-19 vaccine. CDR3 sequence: CASSLAVGNTEAFF. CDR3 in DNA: TGTGCCAGCAGCTTAGCGGTGGGGAACACTGAAGCTTTCTTT.